This passage covers 12 T cell receptor beta chains from one sample sequenced in a study of shared clonotypes between healthy human individuals. Clones were sequenced by immunoSEQ multiplex PCR, and TCRdb holds only the in-frame ones, with some missing. Of roughly 1,500,000 clones in the sample, about 98.5% are singletons; the top ten hold around 0.38%. The sample was naive CD4+ T cells sorted from blood. Sample subset: CD45RA+ positively selected. Receptors were obtained from a man aged 25 to 45 in good health.

V and J are TRBV9 and TRBJ2-7; TRBD1 matches 7 bases. The CDR3 extends over 15 amino acids. The V gene end was trimmed by 0 bases and the J gene end by 4 bases; junction bases not matched to a gene: 7. Germline CDR1 SGDLS, CDR2 YYNGEE. The DNA for the CDR3 is TGTGCCAGCAGCGTAGGTGGGACAGCTGAATACGAGCAGTACTTC. Encoded protein: CASSVGGTAEYEQYF.

The chain carries TRBV28 and TRBJ2-7; D may be TRBD2 (6 bases). CDR3 length: 15 residues. V was trimmed by 6 bases and J by 5 bases, leaving 20 bases between them. Germline assignment: CDR1 MDHEN and CDR2 SYDVKM. For the CDR3, the DNA is TGTGCCAGCAGGCCTGGGACTGAGCGTAGGCACGAGCAGTACTTC. Protein product: CASRPGTERRHEQYF.

The chain links TRBV19 to TRBJ1-5; the D gene is possibly TRBD1 (6 bases). The CDR3 length is 18 residues. The V gene's germline CDR1 is LNHDA and CDR2 SQIVND (reference sequence). Deletions cut 3 bases from V and 5 bases from J, with 23 bases between. The CDR3: CASSIYPPTTGTYQPQHF. The CDR3 DNA is TGTGCCAGTAGTATCTACCCCCCCACTACAGGGACCTATCAGCCCCAGCATTTT. Full variable domain (rest looked up from reference TRBV19 and TRBJ1-5): DGGITQSPKYLFRKEGQNVTLSCEQNLNHDAMYWYRQDPGQGLRLIYYSQIVNDFQKGDIAEGYSVSREKKESFPLTVTSAQKNPTAFYLCASSIYPPTTGTYQPQHFGDGTRLSIL.

This chain connects TRBV11-3 to TRBJ2-7; the D gene is possibly TRBD2 (6 bases). Looked up from germline, CDR1 is SGHNT and CDR2 is YENEEA. This CDR3 spans 15 amino acids. V was shortened by 1 base and J by 2 bases, with 12 bases between the two germline ends. CDR3 DNA sequence: TGTGCCAGCAGCTTAGCCTCGGGACTCGCCTACGAGCAGTACTTC. It yields the protein CASSLASGLAYEQYF.

This rearrangement joins TRBV6-5 to TRBJ2-5; D possibly uses TRBD1 or TRBD2 (6 bases each). V lost 2 bases and J lost 9, with 16 bases in between. Looked up from germline, CDR1 is MNHEY and CDR2 is SVGAGI. The CDR3 runs to 14 residues. The CDR3 loop reads CASSYTSGGAPQYF. The CDR3 DNA is TGTGCCAGCAGTTACACGTCCGGGGGCGCCCCCCAGTACTTC.

The chain combines TRBV11-2 with TRBJ2-7; TRBD1 agrees at 10 bases. Per germline, CDR1 SGHAT and CDR2 FQNNGV. The V and J ends lost 6 bases and 3 bases, in that order; junction bases with no gene match: 5. The CDR3 consists of 14 residues. In DNA form, the CDR3 reads TGTGCCAGCAGTTCCAGGACAGGGGGCTACGAGCAGTACTTC. Amino acid sequence: CASSSRTGGYEQYF.

The chain combines TRBV10-1 with TRBJ2-7; maybe TRBD2 (5 bases). Germline V gene sequence: CDR1 WNHNN, CDR2 SYGVQD (reference sequence). V was clipped by 6 bases and J by 6 bases, with 18 bases between them. The CDR3 extends over 14 amino acids. The CDR3 here is CASSPAGDLGEQYF. CDR3 in DNA: TGCGCCAGCAGCCCTGCGGGTGATCTGGGCGAGCAGTACTTC.

This clone has just one count. This rearrangement joins TRBV5-1 to TRBJ1-5, with no clear D. This CDR3 is 16 amino acids long. CDR1 is SGHRS, CDR2 YFSETQ, per germline. V lost 4 bases and J lost 0, with 14 bases in between. CDR3 sequence reads: CASSVRRSDSNQPQHF. CDR3 DNA sequence: TGCGCCAGCAGCGTTCGACGGTCTGATAGCAATCAGCCCCAGCATTTT.

The chain joins TRBV30 to TRBJ2-6; D remains unclear. The CDR3 is made up of 13 amino acids. Trimming shortened V by 3 bases and J by 0 bases, and 3 bases separated the two germline ends. Germline V gene lookup returns CDR1 GTSNPN and CDR2 SVGIG (reference sequence). The CDR3 reads CAWSLSGANVLTF. CDR3 nucleotides: TGTGCCTGGAGCCTCTCTGGGGCCAACGTCCTGACTTTC.

The chain uses TRBV27 and TRBJ2-7; D not resolved. Trimming took off 3 bases at V and 3 bases at J, with 6 bases between the two ends. CDR1 and CDR2 from the germline V gene are MNHEY and SMNVEV (reference sequence). The CDR3 is 12 residues long. DNA of the CDR3: TGTGCCAGCAGTTTGTACGGCTACGAGCAGTACTTC. It translates to CASSLYGYEQYF.

The chain couples TRBV18 to TRBJ2-2, with 13 bases matching TRBD2. V shed 3 bases and J 5 bases; nucleotides not matched to a gene: 9. The length of the CDR3 is 18 residues. In germline, CDR1 is KGHSH, CDR2 LQKENI. Written as DNA, the CDR3 is TGTGCCAGCTCACCCTGGACTAGCGGGAGAGGCTGGACCGGGGAGCTGTTTTTT. It translates to CASSPWTSGRGWTGELFF.

The V and J genes are TRBV11-3 and TRBJ2-1; 9 nucleotides agree with TRBD1. This CDR3 comprises 15 residues. Trimming removed 2 bases from V and 2 bases from J; junction bases left unmatched: 1. Looked up from germline, CDR1 is SGHNT and CDR2 is YENEEA. The DNA for the CDR3 is TGTGCCAGCAGCTTAAGGGACAGGGCCTACAATGAGCAGTTCTTC. Residues: CASSLRDRAYNEQFF.